The source of this TCR beta chain is a study of response to subunit inactivated influenza vaccine (dated 2018 in TCRdb). A note on the overall study: Deep quantitative profiling of the T cell receptor repertoire was used in the study to follow responses to a trivalent subunit inactivated influenza vaccine.

The research as a whole found: It was suggested by the authors that each seasonal influenza vaccination may recruit only a limited number of new T cells.

Points on this clonotype: What antigen it recognizes has not been identified. No clone much larger than this one lies a single base away; base qualities are absent.

The junction shows trimming of 2 bases on V and 3 bases on J, and the gene matches do not reach 4 bases of it. Including the terminal cysteine and phenylalanine, the CDR3 comprises 15 residues. Only the CDR3 DNA stays, 45 bases, in frame from base 1. Reading the germline V gene gives CDR1 ENHRY and CDR2 SYGVKD. Libraries were prepared through RT-PCR. TCRdb names Illumina HiSeq 2500 as the instrument used. TCRdb reworked the public reads: Q25 trimming with fastp, MiXCR clone assembly, productive beta chains retained. A single entry per CDR3 protein holds the most common genes and DNA from its merged rows. Present in this sample are about 520,000 distinct CDR3 sequences, roughly 7.6% of which were seen just once. The ten largest clones add up to around 12% of the sample.

The specimen comprised PBMCs from blood, sampled 23 months after vaccination. The V and J segments used are TRBV10-3 and TRBJ2-1; 7 bases in the middle match TRBD2. The clonotype comes from a man aged 45 to 75 who received an inactivated influenza vaccine. Donor details come from another sample of the same person, matched by shared clones. The CDR3 corresponds to CAISELSGVYNEQFF. The bases read TGTGCCATCAGTGAGCTAAGCGGGGTCTACAATGAGCAGTTCTTC.